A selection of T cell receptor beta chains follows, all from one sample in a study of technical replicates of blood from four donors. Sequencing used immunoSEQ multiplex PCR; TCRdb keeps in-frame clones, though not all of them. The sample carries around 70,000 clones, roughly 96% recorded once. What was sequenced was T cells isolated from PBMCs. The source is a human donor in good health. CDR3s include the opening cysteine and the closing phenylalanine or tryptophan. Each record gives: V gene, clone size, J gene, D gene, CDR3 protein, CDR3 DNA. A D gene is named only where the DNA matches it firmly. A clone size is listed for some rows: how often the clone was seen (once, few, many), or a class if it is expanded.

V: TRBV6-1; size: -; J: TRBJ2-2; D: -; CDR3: CATLQWGLAGELFF; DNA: TGTGCCACCTTGCAGTGGGGCTTGGCCGGGGAGCTGTTTTTT
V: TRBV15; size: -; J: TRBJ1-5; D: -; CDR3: CATGDRDFSNQPQHF; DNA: TGTGCCACCGGCGACAGAGACTTTAGCAATCAGCCCCAGCATTTT
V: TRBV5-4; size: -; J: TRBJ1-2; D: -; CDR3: CASSSAGPAYGYTF; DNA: TGTGCCAGCAGCTCGGCGGGGCCCGCATATGGCTACACCTTC
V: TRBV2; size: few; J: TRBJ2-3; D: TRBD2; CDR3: CASSRRAGEGTDTQYF; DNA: TGTGCCAGCAGTCGACGGGCGGGGGAGGGCACAGATACGCAGTATTTT
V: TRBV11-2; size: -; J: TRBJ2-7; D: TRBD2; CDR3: CASRTSGRSSYEQYF; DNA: TGTGCCAGCAGGACTAGCGGGCGTAGCTCCTACGAGCAGTACTTC
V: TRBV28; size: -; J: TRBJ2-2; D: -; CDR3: CASSLPVHTGELFF; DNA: TGTGCCAGCAGTCTCCCGGTGCACACCGGGGAGCTGTTTTTT
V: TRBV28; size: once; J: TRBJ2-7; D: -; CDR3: CASSFNLAELSYEQYF; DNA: TGTGCCAGCAGTTTCAATTTAGCGGAACTATCCTACGAGCAGTACTTC
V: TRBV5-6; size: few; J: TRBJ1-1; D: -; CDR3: CASSLGGGREVFGTEAFF; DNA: TGTGCCAGCAGCTTGGGCGGTGGCAGGGAGGTTTTTGGAACTGAAGCTTTCTTT
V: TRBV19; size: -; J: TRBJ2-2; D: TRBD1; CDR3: CASNDRVGNTGELFF; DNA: TGTGCCAGTAATGACAGGGTGGGCAACACCGGGGAGCTGTTTTTT
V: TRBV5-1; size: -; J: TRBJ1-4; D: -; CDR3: CASSLVGGSNEKLFF; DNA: TGCGCCAGCAGCTTGGTGGGGGGGTCCAATGAAAAACTGTTTTTT